The source of this T cell receptor (beta chain) is a study of blood T cell repertoires in COVID-19. Whole-study context: Researchers got acute and convalescent COVID-19 samples from the United States, Italy and Spain.

Authors' methods: Researchers report that nucleated cell counts were estimated from reference gene primer amplification. TCRdb's copy holds only in-frame clones and misses some; the assay was immunoSEQ multiplex PCR. The D gene and trimming were derived from the DNA, and the V and J assignments and clone size from that table. The table records tens of thousands of clones, about 90% of them present only once. Germline CDR1 and CDR2: KGHSH and LQKENI. The CDR3 totals 14 residues. Trimming removed 3 bases from V and 2 bases from J, with 11 bases in between. This rearrangement joins TRBV18 to TRBJ2-7; D possibly corresponds to TRBD1 (5 bases). Sequences were obtained from peripheral blood. The receptor was derived from a man aged 70 or older with acute or convalescent COVID-19. The CDR3 DNA follows: TGTGCCAGCTCACCGTCGCAGGGCCCCTACGAGCAGTACTTC. Its protein is CASSPSQGPYEQYF.